This T cell receptor beta chain was identified in a study of neurological immune-mediated disorders. Study-level background: In a group of around 35 multiple sclerosis patients, 31 had the relapsing-remitting type and 3 had the secondary progressive type.

This clonotype showed up many times. Its antigen remains unidentified. The length of the CDR3 is 12 residues. CDR1 ENHRY and CDR2 SYGVKD come from the germline V gene. With 10 bases removed from V and 2 bases from J, the gap between germline ends came to 11 bases. Regarding the study as a whole: For the multiple sclerosis repertoire cluster, an association with any clinical or MRI feature was absent. A possible signature appeared as one related-CDR3 cluster, in which phylogenetic grouping placed the repertoires of 18 of 34 multiple sclerosis patients.

5'RACE with 10-nucleotide random UMIs produced the cDNA. Each CDR3 protein gets one entry after TCRdb re-called the 5' RACE reads with MiXCR. Here the sample spans about 66,000 distinct CDR3 sequences, about 4% being singletons. The chain carries TRBV10-3 and TRBJ2-5; maybe TRBD2 (6 bases). The sample taken for sequencing was PBMCs. The receptor was isolated from a man in his thirties or forties with multiple sclerosis. In nucleotides, the CDR3 is TGTGCCACCCGGGACTCACAAGAGACCCAGTACTTC. Amino acid sequence: CATRDSQETQYF.